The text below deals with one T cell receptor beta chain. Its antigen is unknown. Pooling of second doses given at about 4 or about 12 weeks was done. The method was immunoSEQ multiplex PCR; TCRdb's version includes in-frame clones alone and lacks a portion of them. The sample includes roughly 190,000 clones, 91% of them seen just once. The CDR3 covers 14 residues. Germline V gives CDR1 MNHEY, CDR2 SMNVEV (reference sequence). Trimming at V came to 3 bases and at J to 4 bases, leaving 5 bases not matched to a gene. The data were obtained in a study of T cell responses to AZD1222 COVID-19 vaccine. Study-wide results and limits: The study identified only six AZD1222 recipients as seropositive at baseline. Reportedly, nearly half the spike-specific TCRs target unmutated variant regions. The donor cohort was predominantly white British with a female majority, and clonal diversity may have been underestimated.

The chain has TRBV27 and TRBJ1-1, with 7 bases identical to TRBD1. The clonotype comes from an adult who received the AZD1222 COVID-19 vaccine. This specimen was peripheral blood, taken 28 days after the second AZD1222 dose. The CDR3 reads CASSFRQGSTEAFF. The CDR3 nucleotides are TGTGCCAGCAGTTTTCGACAGGGAAGCACTGAAGCTTTCTTT.